This T cell receptor beta chain is from a study of monozygotic twins with inflammatory bowel disease. General study results and limits: TCRbeta diversity (inverse Simpson) was lower in IBD patients than in healthy co-twins.

Germline CDR1 reads DFQATT; CDR2 reads SNEGSKA (reference sequence). The CDR3 has 11 amino acids. A word on this clonotype: Its target is unknown.

UMIs that included a 6-nucleotide sample barcode were added by template switching, which took place during cDNA synthesis. No DNA is given; TCRdb re-called the 5' RACE reads and lists each CDR3 protein once. This sample lists roughly 100,000 distinct CDR3 sequences; its ten largest clones have 1.9%. One blood sample of roughly 2.5 ml was taken from each donor. The source material was blood. The clonotype comes from a human donor with ulcerative colitis or Crohn's disease, or a healthy co-twin of an affected twin (not recorded which). V gene TRBV20-1 combines with J gene TRBJ1-4. CDR3 sequence: CSASGREKLFF.